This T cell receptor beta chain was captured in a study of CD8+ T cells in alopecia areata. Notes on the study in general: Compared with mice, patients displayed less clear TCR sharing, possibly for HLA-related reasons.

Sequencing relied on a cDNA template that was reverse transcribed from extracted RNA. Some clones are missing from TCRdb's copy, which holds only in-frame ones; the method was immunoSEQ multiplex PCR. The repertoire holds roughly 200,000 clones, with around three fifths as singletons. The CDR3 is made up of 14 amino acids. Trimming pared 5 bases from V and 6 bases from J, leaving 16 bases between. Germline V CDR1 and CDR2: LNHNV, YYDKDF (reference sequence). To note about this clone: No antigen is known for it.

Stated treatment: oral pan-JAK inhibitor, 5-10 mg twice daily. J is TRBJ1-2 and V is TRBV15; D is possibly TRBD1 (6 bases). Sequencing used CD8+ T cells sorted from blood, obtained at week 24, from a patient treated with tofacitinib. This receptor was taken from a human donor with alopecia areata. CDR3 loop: CATSPRGADHGYTF. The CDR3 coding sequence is TGTGCCACCAGCCCGAGGGGGGCCGACCATGGCTACACCTTC.